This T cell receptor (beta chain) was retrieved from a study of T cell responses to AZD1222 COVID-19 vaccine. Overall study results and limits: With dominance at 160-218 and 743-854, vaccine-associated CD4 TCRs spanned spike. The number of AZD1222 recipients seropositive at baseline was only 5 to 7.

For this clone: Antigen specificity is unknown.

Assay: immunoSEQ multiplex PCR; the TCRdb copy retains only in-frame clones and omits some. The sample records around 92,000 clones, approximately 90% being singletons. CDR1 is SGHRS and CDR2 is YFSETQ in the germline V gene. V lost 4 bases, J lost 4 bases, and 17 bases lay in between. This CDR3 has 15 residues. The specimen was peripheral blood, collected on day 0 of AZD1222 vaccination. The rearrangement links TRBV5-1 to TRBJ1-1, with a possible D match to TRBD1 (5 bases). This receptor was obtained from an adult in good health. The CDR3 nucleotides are TGCGCCAGCAGCCCCGCGGTGGGGGTAAGCACTGAAGCTTTCTTT. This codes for CASSPAVGVSTEAFF.